The clone carrying this T cell receptor beta chain was observed a handful of times. The sample originates from a study of T-cell reconstitution after alpha-beta-depleted transplantation in children. V shed 2 bases and J shed 3 bases, with 14 bases lying between them. Germline CDR1 is MNHEY and CDR2 is SVGAGI. The CDR3 extends over 16 amino acids. Unique molecular identifiers were incorporated during preparation of the TCRbeta library. TCRdb re-derived calls from the PCR reads in MiXCR, one entry per CDR3 protein. The sample contains 580,000 or so distinct CDR3 sequences, roughly 23% of which appear only once.

The source of this sequence is a boy younger than two who had a stem cell transplant for acute myeloid leukemia, so the T cells may come from the graft donor. The V call is TRBV6-5, the J call TRBJ2-1; the D gene is possibly TRBD1 (6 bases). This specimen was PBMCs, mostly from graft donor cells, taken 360 days after TCRalphabeta/CD19-depleted stem cell transplant. The CDR3 sequence: CASSYPAEGDYNEQFF. The CDR3 DNA follows: TGTGCCAGCAGTTACCCCGCAGAGGGGGACTACAATGAGCAGTTCTTC.